This T cell receptor (beta chain) was profiled in a study of T cells in localized non-small cell lung cancer. Using immunoSEQ multiplex PCR, the repertoire was profiled, and TCRdb retains in-frame clones only, with some absent. The sample shows tens of thousands of clones, approximately 92% of them seen only once. Trimming removed 3 bases from V and 2 bases from J; junction bases left unmatched: 5. The CDR3 is 16 residues long. Germline V gives CDR1 SGHRS, CDR2 YFSETQ. The sequence derives from a female donor older than 55 with stage I lung adenocarcinoma. The V call is TRBV5-1, the J call TRBJ2-3, with TRBD2 matching over 11 bases. Material: peripheral blood, obtained before any cancer treatment. The CDR3 DNA reads TGCGCCAGCAGCTCGGTAGCGGGGGGGAACACAGATACGCAGTATTTT. Translation: CASSSVAGGNTDTQYF.